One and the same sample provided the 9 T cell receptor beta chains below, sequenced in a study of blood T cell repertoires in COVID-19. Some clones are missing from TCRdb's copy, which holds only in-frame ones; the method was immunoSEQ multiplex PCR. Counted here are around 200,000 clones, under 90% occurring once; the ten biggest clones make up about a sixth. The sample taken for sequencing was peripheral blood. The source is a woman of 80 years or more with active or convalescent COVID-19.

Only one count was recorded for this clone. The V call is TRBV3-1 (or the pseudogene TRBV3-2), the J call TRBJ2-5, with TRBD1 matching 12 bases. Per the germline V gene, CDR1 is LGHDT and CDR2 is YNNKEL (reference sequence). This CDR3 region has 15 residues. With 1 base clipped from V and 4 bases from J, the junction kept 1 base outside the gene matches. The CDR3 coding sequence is TGTGCCAGCAGCCAAGCGGGACAGGGGGCAGAGACCCAGTACTTC. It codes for CASSQAGQGAETQYF.

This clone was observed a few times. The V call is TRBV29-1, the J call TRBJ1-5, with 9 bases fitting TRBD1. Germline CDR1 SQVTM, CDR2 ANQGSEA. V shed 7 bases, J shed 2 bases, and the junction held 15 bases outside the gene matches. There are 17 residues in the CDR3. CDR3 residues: CSALMWDRVVGNQPQHF. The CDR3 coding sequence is TGCAGCGCCCTCATGTGGGACAGGGTGGTTGGCAATCAGCCCCAGCATTTT.

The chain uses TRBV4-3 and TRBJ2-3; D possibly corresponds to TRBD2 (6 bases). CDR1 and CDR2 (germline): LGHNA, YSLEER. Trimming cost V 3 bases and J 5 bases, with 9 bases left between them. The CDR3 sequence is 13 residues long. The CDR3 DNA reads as TGCGCCAGCAGCCACCGGGGGAAAGATACGCAGTATTTT. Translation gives CASSHRGKDTQYF.

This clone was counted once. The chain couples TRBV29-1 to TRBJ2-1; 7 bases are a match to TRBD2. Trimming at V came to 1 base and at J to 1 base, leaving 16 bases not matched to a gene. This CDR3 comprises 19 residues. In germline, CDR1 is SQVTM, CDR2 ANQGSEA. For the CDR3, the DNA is TGCAGCGTTGAAGGGTGGTGGGGAGCGGGGTTGGGGTCCTACAATGAGCAGTTCTTC. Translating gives CSVEGWWGAGLGSYNEQFF.

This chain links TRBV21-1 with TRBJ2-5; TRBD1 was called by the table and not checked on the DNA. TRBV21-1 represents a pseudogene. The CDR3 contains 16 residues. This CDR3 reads CASSKEGQGGQETQYF. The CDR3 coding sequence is TGTGCCAGCAGCAAAGAGGGACAGGGGGGTCAGGAGACCCAGTACTTC.

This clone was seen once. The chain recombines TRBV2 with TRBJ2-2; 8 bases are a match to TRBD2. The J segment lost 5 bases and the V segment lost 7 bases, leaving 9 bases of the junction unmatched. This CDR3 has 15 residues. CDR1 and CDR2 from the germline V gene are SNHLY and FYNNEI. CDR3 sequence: CASTSGSRKTGELFF. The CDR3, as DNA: TGTGCCAGCACAAGCGGGAGTAGGAAGACCGGGGAGCTGTTTTTT. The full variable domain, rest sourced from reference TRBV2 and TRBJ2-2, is EPEVTQTPSHQVTQMGQEVILRCVPISNHLYFYWYRQILGQKVEFLVSFYNNEISEKSEIFDDQFSVERPDGSNFTLKIRSTKLEDSAMYFCASTSGSRKTGELFFGEGSRLTVL.

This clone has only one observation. CDR3 sequence (DNA): TGCGCCAGCAGCCTGAATCCCATCAGCGGGGGGGCAGATACGCAGTATTTT. This gives the protein CASSLNPISGGADTQYF. The chain carries TRBV5-1 and TRBJ2-3; 10 bases fit TRBD2. Germline assignment: CDR1 SGHRS and CDR2 YFSETQ. The CDR3 length is 17 residues. Unmatched junction bases numbered 12, after V lost 4 bases and J lost 4 bases.

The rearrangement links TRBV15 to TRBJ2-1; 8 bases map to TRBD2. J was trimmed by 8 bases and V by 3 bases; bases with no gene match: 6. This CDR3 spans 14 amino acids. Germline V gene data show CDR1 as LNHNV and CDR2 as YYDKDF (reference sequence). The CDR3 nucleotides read TGTGCCACCAGCAGGGCCGGGGGGGCGCATGAGCAGTTCTTC. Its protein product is CATSRAGGAHEQFF.

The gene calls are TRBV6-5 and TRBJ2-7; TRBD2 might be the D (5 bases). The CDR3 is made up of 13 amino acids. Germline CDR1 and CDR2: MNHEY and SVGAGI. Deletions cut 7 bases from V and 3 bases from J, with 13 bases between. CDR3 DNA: TGTGCCAGCAATTATACCGGGAACTACGAGCAGTACTTC. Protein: CASNYTGNYEQYF.